This T cell receptor beta chain was captured by sequencing in a study of cytomegalovirus exposure and HLA in healthy donors (TCRdb year 2017). The study in broad terms: According to an earlier analysis of several hundred of the donors, some 170 million T cells yielded roughly 110 million unique TCR beta sequences and less than 300 Gb of sequence data. Genome-wide SNP genotypes for about 60% of the roughly 700 donors were used in a later genetic analysis, which treated that subset as a discovery cohort. Class I and class II HLA loci were covered by the typing at four-digit resolution. All discovery cohort repertoires had been generated on a single sequencing platform. To decide whether each TCR beta V gene segment behaved as functional or pseudogenic, an earlier analysis of 587 of the donors relied on high-throughput TCR beta sequencing. Of the roughly 410 genotyped donors, less than 85% were placed in the genetic ancestry cluster associated with self-reported Caucasian donors. The T cell repertoires of several hundred subjects were profiled by immunosequencing and related to cytomegalovirus serostatus. The later analysis used no new phenotypic data to find candidate immune exposures, relying instead on TCR beta sequences and their occurrence across donors. The study aimed to test whether cataloging public T cell receptors could reveal signatures of past pathogen exposure. Donor age, sex, ethnicity and CMV serostatus were collected together with the repertoire data. In a later analysis, previously published TCR beta repertoires from roughly 710 donors were re-analyzed and high-resolution HLA genotyping was added so that TCR occurrence patterns could be studied. Roughly 300 gigabases of sequencing data and approximately 91 million unique TCR sequences made up an early release that covered 500 to 650 HLA-typed donors. Among some 410 genotyped donors of the cohort, an average of around 250,000 unique TCR beta nucleotide sequences was sequenced per donor, of which about 19% were non-productive. High-throughput TCR immunosequencing, statistical association of individual TCRs with disease status, and machine learning were combined to predict cytomegalovirus infection status. A separate validation cohort of over a hundred different subjects was used in addition to the roughly 700-subject first cohort. Roughly five DR-DQ haplotypes were handled as single units for association and clustering, since linkage in the cohort was strong. The number of donors typed differed by locus, with roughly 620-630 for A, B, C, DRB1 and DQB1, roughly 520 for DQA1, some 570 for DPA1, and some 450 for DPB1. Broader findings and caveats from the paper: A cluster of highly shared sequence variants was judged likely to be a technical artifact of the sequencing pipeline. Because HLA typing was unavailable for some donors at each locus, only the typed subset was used in association tests. A further reported finding was that TCR beta sequences accurately predicted the HLA-A and HLA-B alleles for most subjects in the first cohort. CMV serostatus was the only immune exposure information available for the cohort. In an earlier analysis of some 540 of the donors, most TCR beta V segments appeared in productive rearrangements about 87% or about 30% of the time, broadly matching IMGT annotations. In this cohort, only TCR beta chains were sequenced, and detectable features were limited by the absence of alpha or paired-chain data. Most CMV-associated TCR beta chains appeared to be HLA-restricted in a later analysis, and the HLA associations seemed to be driven largely by CMV exposure. A later analysis associated 16,951 TCR beta sequences with specific HLA alleles at a false discovery rate of 0.05. Roughly uniform sequencing depth across donors was assumed in presence/absence analyses, although this assumption may not hold. According to a later analysis, parvovirus B19, influenza, CMV and Epstein-Barr virus appeared linked to several top co-occurrence clusters. The classifier was reported to diagnose cytomegalovirus status with high specificity and sensitivity in both the original cohort and the validation cohort. In a later genetic analysis, fewer N-insertions in productive TCRs were reported among donors in an Asian-associated ancestry cluster than the roughly 640-donor mean. Across donors, most TCR sequences were observed very rarely, whereas some public TCRs were present in many individuals. When HLA alleles, especially DR and DQ, strongly co-occurred, TCR associations were difficult to assign to individual alleles. Because counts were too low, about 18 rarely observed V segments, including chromosome 9 orphons, were excluded from the earlier analysis of about 500 of the donors. In a later analysis, TCR association rates were found to vary across HLA loci, with the most associated TCRs seen for DRB1 alleles and the fewest for HLA-C alleles. Linkage disequilibrium might explain the correlated functional status among segregating V segments, but an unknown experimental factor could not be ruled out. In a later analysis, HLA-associated TCR beta chains showed more clonal expansion and lower generation probabilities than non-associated chains that were equally common. A few of the identified cytomegalovirus-associated TCR beta chains were confirmed in vitro to be specific for cytomegalovirus antigens. The study gave a list of roughly 150 TCR beta chains associated with cytomegalovirus. V-gene and J-gene trimming of TCR beta chains was associated with a missense DCLRE1C variant in a later genetic analysis, and the association was replicated in an independent cohort. The authors suggested that the approach could potentially be extended to other disease states and immunological phenotypes. The 87-base-pair reads could not distinguish some IMGT-functional V segments, including TRBV6-2 and TRBV6-3, so those segments were excluded.

V and J lose 6 bases and 4 bases, and a span of 4 bases separates them. The germline V gene specifies SNHLY as CDR1 and FYNNEI as CDR2. The CDR3 covers 11 residues, taking in both the cysteine and the phenylalanine. The entry retains the CDR3 DNA only, 33 bases that are in frame from base 1. In its sample, this clone was seen a few times. The antigen it recognizes is unknown. No quality values exist for individual bases; no much larger clone is one base distant. The library was made by the immunoSEQ multiplex PCR assay. The multiplex PCR relied on a mix of 60 forward primers for TCR Vbeta segments and 13 reverse primers for TCR Jbeta segments. A multiplex PCR assay on genomic DNA amplified the CDR3 region of rearranged TCR beta genes. On the Illumina HiSeq System, the amplified TCR beta libraries were sequenced as 87-base-pair reads. On the study's bioinformatics: A later analysis counted about 80 million unique TCR beta chains across the roughly 700 repertoires, and 9 million to 14 million of these chains were shared by at least two donors. Raw reads were error-corrected and collapsed into unique sequences with a nearest-neighbor algorithm that merged closely related sequences to remove PCR and sequencing errors. V, D and J gene segments were assigned by aligning CDR3 sequences to IMGT reference sequences. Each retained sequence needed at least a six-nucleotide match to both a V gene segment and a J gene segment. Rearrangements were classified as productive when the CDR3 lacked stop codons and remained in frame with V and J, and all other rearrangements were classified as non-productive. Following IMGT convention, CDR3 was defined as the stretch from the second conserved V-encoded cysteine to the conserved J-encoded phenylalanine. Sequences without an unambiguous match to a single V gene segment were excluded from the earlier analysis of several hundred of the donors. An earlier analysis of roughly 590 of the donors called V segments functional above 56.7% productive rearrangements and segregating when the between-donor standard deviation exceeded 5%. A statistical classification framework was built for diagnosing cytomegalovirus status from the catalog of TCR beta chain sequences. In a later analysis, V and J genes were assigned by comparing TCR nucleotide sequences against IMGT/GENE-DB human TR gene sequences. In a later analysis, CDR3 sequences and most-parsimonious VDJ recombination scenarios were assigned using the TCRdist pipeline. In a later analysis, every TCR beta chain was defined by the combination of its CDR3 amino acid sequence and its V-gene family, and reads without a unique V-gene family were dropped. In a later analysis, around 650 highly shared, low-generation-probability nucleotide sequences were removed to address suspected cross-contamination and a sequencing artifact. In a later analysis, a clonal expansion index for each public chain was calculated from normalized within-repertoire ranks of inferred template counts. In a later analysis, generation probabilities were computed with a VDJ recombination model fitted to out-of-frame rearrangements, and the resulting probabilities were checked against IGoR. Hypergeometric tests were used in a later analysis to score TCR-TCR, TCR-HLA and TCR-CMV co-occurrence, with a repertoire-size bias correction applied to the TCR pairs. In a later analysis, false discovery rates were estimated by permuting HLA or CMV assignments 20 times. In a later analysis, co-occurring TCRs were grouped with DBSCAN, and TCRdist sequence similarity was added when clustering was performed within HLA-allele-positive subsets. Repertoires with fewer than 30,000 or more than 120,000 public chains were left out of co-occurrence clustering, as were a handful of repertoires with anomalous nucleotide sharing. TCRdb limited this immuneACCESS table to in-frame rearrangements with V and J called. A share of clones is missing; checked studies link under half to unresolved V genes, and the rest is unexplained. V, J and clone size were drawn from that table, and D and trimming were deduced from the DNA. For this sample the table gives approximately 110,000 clones, of which roughly 74% were detected only once. The ten largest clones take up more than 0.7% of the sample.

In total, 600 or so healthy bone marrow donors made up the cohort. At the time of sampling, all cohort members were nominally healthy, though unrecorded immune exposures were likely present. The donor tested CMV seronegative, placing the donor among the 350 to 400 seronegative members of the cohort. A peripheral blood sample was collected from each donor, and TCR beta sequencing was performed on peripheral blood mononuclear cells. Genomic DNA was extracted from the blood cell samples with the Qiagen DNeasy Blood Extraction Kit. Sequencing was performed on PBMCs. The V and J segments used are TRBV2 and TRBJ2-1, with no D gene named confidently. The TCR sequence derives from a woman younger than 45 in good health and CMV-seronegative. In nucleotide form, the sequence is TGTGCCAGCAGCCTTTACAATGAGCAGTTCTTC. This sequence encodes CASSLYNEQFF.